This T cell receptor beta chain stems from a study of blood T cell repertoires in COVID-19. Whole-study context: The study drew acute and convalescent COVID-19 samples from the United States, Italy and Spain. T cells, B-cell-depleted T cells, or PBMCs provided the cDNA or gDNA that served as material.

V was cut by 0 bases and J by 1 base, with 13 bases left in between. CDR3 length: 16 amino acids. Germline V gene lookup returns CDR1 SGHNT and CDR2 YYREEE (reference sequence). Original data processing: Estimates of nucleated cell counts were drawn from the amplification of reference gene primers. Repertoires were generated with immunoSEQ multiplex PCR, while TCRdb's copy carries only in-frame clones and drops some. Clone size and V and J calls were adopted from that table, with D and trimming inferred from the DNA. The data contain around 250,000 clones, less than 90% of them singletons. The sequenced material came from peripheral blood. The sequence derives from a man aged 55-75 years with acute or convalescent COVID-19. This chain connects TRBV5-4 to TRBJ1-1, with D hard to call. The CDR3 DNA reads TGTGCCAGCAGCTTGGAGGCGGGGAGAAGGAACACTGAAGCTTTCTTT. It codes for CASSLEAGRRNTEAFF.